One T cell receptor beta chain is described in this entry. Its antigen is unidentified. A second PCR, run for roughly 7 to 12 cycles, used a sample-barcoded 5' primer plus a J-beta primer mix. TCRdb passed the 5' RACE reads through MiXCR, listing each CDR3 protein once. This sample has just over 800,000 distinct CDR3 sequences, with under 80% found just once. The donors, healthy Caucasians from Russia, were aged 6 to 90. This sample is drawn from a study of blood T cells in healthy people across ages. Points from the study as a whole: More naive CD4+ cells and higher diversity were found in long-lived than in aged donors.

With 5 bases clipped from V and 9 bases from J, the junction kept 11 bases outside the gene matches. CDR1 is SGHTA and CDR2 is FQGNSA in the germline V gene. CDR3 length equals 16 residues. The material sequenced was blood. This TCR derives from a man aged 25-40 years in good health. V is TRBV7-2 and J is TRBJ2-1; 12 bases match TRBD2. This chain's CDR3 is CASSTRGTSGGSEQFF. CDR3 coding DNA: TGTGCCAGCAGCACCCGGGGTACTAGCGGGGGGAGTGAGCAGTTCTTC.